The clone carrying this T cell receptor (beta chain) was seen only once. In the authors' methods: Reference gene primer amplification yielded estimated nucleated cell counts. The assay was immunoSEQ multiplex PCR, and TCRdb's table has in-frame clones only and misses some. D and trimming were read from the DNA, whereas the V and J calls and clone size are those reported in that table. The repertoire holds around 220,000 clones, with roughly 88% as singletons. This sample is drawn from a study of blood T cell repertoires in COVID-19. Overall study: COVID-19 samples from acute and convalescent phases originated in the United States, Italy and Spain. In each case, the material was cDNA or gDNA derived from T cells, B-cell-depleted T cells, or PBMCs.

Germline assignment: CDR1 WSHSY and CDR2 SAAADI. The CDR3 runs 15 residues. Trimming removed 0 bases from V and 4 bases from J; junction bases left unmatched: 3. This chain links TRBV10-2 with TRBJ2-7; 10 nucleotides align to TRBD1. The clonotype originates from a woman aged 40 to 50 who had recovered from COVID-19. Material for sequencing was peripheral blood. DNA for the CDR3: TGCGCCAGCAGTGAGTCGACAGGGGGCTGGTACGAGCAGTACTTC. Its translation: CASSESTGGWYEQYF.